Shown below are 22 T cell receptor beta chains from a single sample sequenced in a study of blood T cell repertoires in COVID-19. Clones were sequenced by immunoSEQ multiplex PCR, and TCRdb holds only the in-frame ones, with some missing. The sample carries 220,000 or so clones, approximately 90% recorded once. Sequenced: PBMCs or T cells enriched from blood (not recorded which). The receptors were gathered from a man aged 45-65 years who had been exposed to COVID-19.

In its sample, this clone was seen a few times. This chain links TRBV7-9 with TRBJ2-7, with a weak D call TRBD2 (7 bases). Trimming left V 2 bases short and J 5 bases short, with 10 bases between. CDR1 SEHNR and CDR2 FQNEAQ come from the germline V gene (reference sequence). This CDR3 is 13 amino acids long. Here the CDR3 DNA reads TGTGCCAGCAGCTTATCGGGGGGCAACGAGCAGTACTTC. Its protein is CASSLSGGNEQYF.

The chain combines TRBV5-1 with TRBJ1-2; TRBD1 agrees at 7 bases. The length of the CDR3 is 12 residues. V was clipped by 4 bases and J by 6 bases; unmatched bases: 3. Germline CDR1 reads SGHRS; CDR2 reads YFSETQ. The CDR3 bases are TGCGCCAGCAGCCCGACAGGGAATGGCTACACCTTC. This codes for CASSPTGNGYTF.

The CDR3 loop reads CASSFTAQTNTGELFF. The CDR3, as DNA: TGCGCCAGCAGCTTCACGGCACAGACAAACACCGGGGAGCTGTTTTTT. V gene TRBV5-1 combines with J gene TRBJ2-2; D not resolved. V lost 2 bases and J lost 2, with 13 bases in between. This CDR3 has 16 residues. CDR1 SGHRS and CDR2 YFSETQ come from the germline V gene. Using reference TRBV5-1 and TRBJ2-2 for the parts outside the CDR3, the full variable domain is KAGVTQTPRYLIKTRGQQVTLSCSPISGHRSVSWYQQTPGQGLQFLFEYFSETQRNKGNFPGRFSGRQFSNSRSEMNVSTLELGDSALYLCASSFTAQTNTGELFFGEGSRLTVL.

This clone was seen only once. The chain is built from TRBV9 and TRBJ1-1; 9 nucleotides align to TRBD1. The CDR3 contains 15 residues. The germline CDR1 and CDR2 sequences are SGDLS and YYNGEE. With 4 bases clipped from V and 0 bases from J, the junction kept 4 bases outside the gene matches. The CDR3 DNA reads TGTGCCAGCAGCCCATGGACAGGGGTGAACACTGAAGCTTTCTTT. Amino acids: CASSPWTGVNTEAFF.

The rearrangement links TRBV10-2 to TRBJ1-2; TRBD1 might be the D (6 bases). The germline V gene encodes CDR1 WSHSY and CDR2 SAAADI. Trimming shortened V by 2 bases and J by 4 bases, and 11 bases separated the two germline ends. The CDR3 contains 14 residues. The DNA of the CDR3 is TGCGCCAGCAGTGAGAGTACAGGGCGCTATGGCTACACCTTC. It codes for CASSESTGRYGYTF.

This rearrangement joins TRBV25-1 to TRBJ2-1; 7 positions match TRBD1. The CDR3 is 14 amino acids. Trimming at V came to 2 bases and at J to 5 bases, leaving 3 bases not matched to a gene. Germline loops: CDR1 MGHDK, CDR2 SYGVNS. The CDR3 nucleotides read TGTGCCAGCAGTGAACGGGACAGAAACAATGAGCAGTTCTTC. As protein: CASSERDRNNEQFF.

V gene TRBV5-1 combines with J gene TRBJ1-2, with no clear D. Germline CDR1 is SGHRS and CDR2 is YFSETQ. V gave up 4 bases and J gave up 0 bases, with 7 bases separating them. The CDR3 covers 13 residues. CDR3 region: CASSPAANYGYTF. The CDR3 DNA sequence: TGCGCCAGCAGCCCAGCGGCTAACTATGGCTACACCTTC.

The chain has TRBV27 and TRBJ1-6; D is possibly TRBD1 (6 bases). Germline V gene sequence: CDR1 MNHEY, CDR2 SMNVEV (reference sequence). Trimming took off 0 bases at V and 9 bases at J, with 15 bases between the two ends. This CDR3 comprises 16 residues. CDR3 DNA sequence: TGTGCCAGCAGTTTATCCCCGGGGGCGGGGGGTTCACCCCTCCACTTT. This gives the protein CASSLSPGAGGSPLHF.

The chain carries TRBV7-9 and TRBJ1-1; D possibly corresponds to TRBD1 (6 bases). Trimming removed 8 bases at V and 5 bases at J, with 18 bases between. The CDR3 covers 14 residues. Germline CDR1 reads SEHNR; CDR2 reads FQNEAQ (reference sequence). The CDR3 spells CASFLGRGDTEAFF. CDR3 in DNA: TGTGCCAGCTTCTTGGGCAGGGGAGATACTGAAGCTTTCTTT.

This chain joins TRBV28 and TRBJ1-3, with 7 bases matching TRBD1. The germline gives CDR1 MDHEN, CDR2 SYDVKM. This CDR3 spans 16 amino acids. Trimming took 6 bases from V and 8 from J; bases not matched to a gene: 16. CDR3 protein: CASRPFDRVGVDTIYF. In DNA, the CDR3 is TGTGCCAGCAGACCTTTCGACAGGGTAGGAGTAGACACCATATATTTT.

The rearrangement links TRBV2 to TRBJ1-1; 7 bases line up with TRBD1. The CDR3 totals 12 residues. Trimming cost V 6 bases and J 6 bases; bases outside gene matches: 4. Germline V gives CDR1 SNHLY, CDR2 FYNNEI. The CDR3 loop reads CASSLGQPEAFF. The DNA for the CDR3 is TGTGCCAGCAGCCTGGGACAGCCTGAAGCTTTCTTT. Using reference TRBV2 and TRBJ1-1 for the parts outside the CDR3, the full variable domain is EPEVTQTPSHQVTQMGQEVILRCVPISNHLYFYWYRQILGQKVEFLVSFYNNEISEKSEIFDDQFSVERPDGSNFTLKIRSTKLEDSAMYFCASSLGQPEAFFGQGTRLTVV.

This clone was detected once. V is TRBV19 and J is TRBJ1-2; 7 nucleotides align to TRBD1. Unmatched junction bases numbered 6, after V lost 7 bases and J lost 4 bases. This CDR3 region has 13 residues. Germline V gene lookup returns CDR1 LNHDA and CDR2 SQIVND (reference sequence). Here the CDR3 reads CASIRGPGYGYTF. The CDR3 DNA reads TGTGCCAGTATTAGGGGGCCGGGCTATGGCTACACCTTC.

V usage is TRBV9 and J usage is TRBJ2-5; D is perhaps TRBD1 (6 bases). Trimming took 0 bases from V and 5 from J, leaving 14 bases between them. Germline lookup yields CDR1 SGDLS and CDR2 YYNGEE. CDR3 length equals 15 residues. The CDR3 region is CASSVARTVGETQYF. The CDR3 DNA is TGTGCCAGCAGCGTAGCTAGGACAGTTGGGGAGACCCAGTACTTC.

This chain links TRBV30 with TRBJ1-1; D may be TRBD1 (6 bases). V shed 4 bases and J shed 3 bases, with 15 bases lying between them. Looked up from germline, CDR1 is GTSNPN and CDR2 is SVGIG (reference sequence). The CDR3 is 14 amino acids. The chain's CDR3 is CAWTTGPGDTEAFF. CDR3 DNA: TGTGCCTGGACGACAGGCCCCGGGGACACTGAAGCTTTCTTT.

This clone was seen just once. The gene calls are TRBV9 and TRBJ2-5, with D uncertain. Germline lookup yields CDR1 SGDLS and CDR2 YYNGEE. CDR3 length: 12 amino acids. V was trimmed by 4 bases and J by 5 bases, leaving 9 bases between them. The CDR3 coding sequence is TGTGCCAGCAGCCCTAATTGGGAGACCCAGTACTTC. It codes for CASSPNWETQYF. Complete variable domain (other parts from reference TRBV9 and TRBJ2-5): DSGVTQTPKHLITATGQRVTLRCSPRSGDLSVYWYQQSLDQGLQFLIQYYNGEERAKGNILERFSAQQFPDLHSELNLSSLELGDSALYFCASSPNWETQYFGPGTRLLVL.

The rearrangement uses TRBV6-5 and TRBJ2-1; perhaps TRBD1 as D (6 bases). The CDR3 contains 13 residues. Trimming took 3 bases from V and 15 from J, leaving 18 bases between them. Germline V CDR1 and CDR2: MNHEY, SVGAGI. CDR3 protein: CASSYSRGLMRFF. The CDR3 nucleotides read TGTGCCAGCAGTTATTCCAGGGGTCTCATGCGGTTCTTC.

The chain has TRBV5-1 and TRBJ2-1, with D possibly being TRBD1 (6 bases). The CDR3 spans 14 residues. Trimming left V 5 bases short and J 10 bases short, with 19 bases between. Germline CDR1 SGHRS, CDR2 YFSETQ. CDR3 in amino acids: CASRPVPTGKEQFF. CDR3 coding DNA: TGCGCCAGCAGACCAGTCCCCACAGGGAAGGAGCAGTTCTTC.

The count of this clone is one. CDR3 coding DNA: TGTGCCAGTAGTATACAGGGGGCCCCCTACAATGAGCAGTTCTTC. This codes for CASSIQGAPYNEQFF. The chain couples TRBV19 to TRBJ2-1; 8 nucleotides align to TRBD1. The trim removed 2 bases at V and 2 bases at J, leaving 2 bases unmatched. Germline lookup yields CDR1 LNHDA and CDR2 SQIVND (reference sequence). This CDR3 is built from 15 residues.

The rearrangement uses TRBV5-1 and TRBJ2-1; tentative D call: TRBD2 (6 bases). The CDR3 loop spans 15 amino acids. Germline V gives CDR1 SGHRS, CDR2 YFSETQ. The V gene lost 0 bases and the J gene lost 2 bases, with 9 bases spanning the gap. CDR3 in amino acids: CASSLDGGTYNEQFF. Written as DNA, the CDR3 is TGCGCCAGCAGCTTGGACGGGGGTACCTACAATGAGCAGTTCTTC. Supplemented by reference TRBV5-1 and TRBJ2-1, the full variable domain reads KAGVTQTPRYLIKTRGQQVTLSCSPISGHRSVSWYQQTPGQGLQFLFEYFSETQRNKGNFPGRFSGRQFSNSRSEMNVSTLELGDSALYLCASSLDGGTYNEQFFGPGTRLTVL.

The chain is built from TRBV7-3 and TRBJ2-3; no reliable D call. Trimming cost V 1 base and J 2 bases, with 16 bases left between them. Germline V gene data show CDR1 as SGHTA and CDR2 as FQGTGA. CDR3 size: 17 residues. The CDR3 loop is CASSLKGVGPLTDTQYF. The CDR3 DNA reads as TGTGCCAGCAGCTTAAAAGGAGTTGGCCCTCTCACAGATACGCAGTATTTT.

A few counts support this clone. V and J are TRBV3-1 (or the pseudogene TRBV3-2) and TRBJ2-2, with TRBD2 matching over 7 bases. Germline-derived CDR1 and CDR2 are LGHDT and YNNKEL (reference sequence). This CDR3 region has 18 residues. Trimming removed 0 bases from V and 4 bases from J; junction bases left unmatched: 11. The CDR3 is CASSQEGLLGLGTGELFF. The CDR3, as DNA: TGTGCCAGCAGCCAAGAGGGACTACTGGGGCTGGGCACCGGGGAGCTGTTTTTT.

The CDR3 spells CASSLASGSDTQYF. The CDR3 DNA reads TGCGCCAGCAGCTTGGCCTCCGGTTCAGATACGCAGTATTTT. V gene TRBV5-1 combines with J gene TRBJ2-3; D not certain. Looked up from germline, CDR1 is SGHRS and CDR2 is YFSETQ. This CDR3 is built from 14 residues. Between the trimmed V and J ends, which lost 0 bases and 4 bases, there was a span of 9 bases. Combining the CDR3 with reference TRBV5-1 and TRBJ2-3 gives the whole variable domain KAGVTQTPRYLIKTRGQQVTLSCSPISGHRSVSWYQQTPGQGLQFLFEYFSETQRNKGNFPGRFSGRQFSNSRSEMNVSTLELGDSALYLCASSLASGSDTQYFGPGTRLTVL.